This record looks at one TCR beta chain sequence and its context. Its target is unknown. The data derive from a study of T cell responses to AZD1222 COVID-19 vaccine. Study-level information: Analysis merged second doses at about 4 or about 12 weeks. Study outcomes and limitations: Spike-wide vaccine-associated CD4 TCRs dominated at 160-218 and 743-854. Nearly half of spike-specific TCRs reportedly target variant regions that are unmutated in the B.1.351 and B.1.1.7 variants. There were repertoire samples only from the period after the peak T cell response.

Method: immunoSEQ multiplex PCR; TCRdb's copy keeps in-frame clones and lacks some. The sample lists 95,000 to 100,000 clones, over 75% seen once, with around 1.3% in the top ten. Trimming removed 5 bases at V and 5 bases at J, with 18 bases between. The CDR3 consists of 16 residues. The germline V gene has CDR1 LNHDA and CDR2 SQIVND (reference sequence). The chain employs TRBV19 and TRBJ2-2; D is perhaps TRBD1 (8 bases). This receptor was identified in an adult in good health. The sample here was peripheral blood, taken on day 0 of AZD1222 vaccination. The CDR3 bases are TGTGCCAGTAGTCATCCCGACAGGGGAGGGACCGGGGAGCTGTTTTTT. This codes for CASSHPDRGGTGELFF.